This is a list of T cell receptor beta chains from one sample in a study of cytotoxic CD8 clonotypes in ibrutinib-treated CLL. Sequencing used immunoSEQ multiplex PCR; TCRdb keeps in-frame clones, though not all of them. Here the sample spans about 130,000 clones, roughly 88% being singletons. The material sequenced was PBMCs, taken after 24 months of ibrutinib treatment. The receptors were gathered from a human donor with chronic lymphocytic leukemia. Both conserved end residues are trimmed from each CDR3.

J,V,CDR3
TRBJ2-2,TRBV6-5,ASSLGTNTGELF
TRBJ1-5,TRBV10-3,AISDNQPQH
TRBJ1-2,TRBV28,ASTPGPWGYT
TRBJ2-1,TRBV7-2,ASTDYLLATYNEQF
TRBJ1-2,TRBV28,ASSKIGRGYT
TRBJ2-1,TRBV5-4,ASSFLAGAVSEQF
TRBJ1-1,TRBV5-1,ASSERVTKSEAF
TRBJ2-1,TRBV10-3,AISEFPGIGEQF
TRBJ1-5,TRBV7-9,ASSLGTGSNQPQH
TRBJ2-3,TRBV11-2,ASSLGNGGADTQY
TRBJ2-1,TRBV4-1,ASSRTVTGHNEQF
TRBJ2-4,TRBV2,AVRPGQGWDIQY
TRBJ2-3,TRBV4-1,ASSQLPGTSVRDTQY
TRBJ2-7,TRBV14,ASSHWRGGRAGGTYEQY
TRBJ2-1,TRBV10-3,AISDTRHTTYNEQF
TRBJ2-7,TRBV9,ASSPRLGGGYEQY
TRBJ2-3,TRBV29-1,SVVSGANTDTQY
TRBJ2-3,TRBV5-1,ASSFSVGASTDTQY
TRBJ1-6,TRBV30,ALGRGLGSPLH
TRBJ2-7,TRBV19,ASSKFGTGTYEQY
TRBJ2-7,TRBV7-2,ASSLDWTGPSYEQY
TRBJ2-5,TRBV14,ASSQDAFRESLQTQY
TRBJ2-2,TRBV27,ASSFRLASNTGELF
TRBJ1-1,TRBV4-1,ASTSDRVNTEAF